This section outlines one T cell receptor beta chain sequence together with its context. Its target is not known. This sample also contains other DNA sequences that code for the same CDR3. TCRdb keeps only in-frame clones here, not all; method: immunoSEQ multiplex PCR. The sample lists about 700,000 clones; around 67% were seen once. The sample is drawn from a study of shared clonotypes between healthy human individuals. Turning to the study itself: With ages of 18 to 49, the donors were a couple of women and a few men. Study outcomes and limitations: In having few donors, the study represented limited genetic and exposure-history diversity. Sharing of clonotypes among donors was expected to vary with sequencing depth. A few donors held about 4.6% of naive CD4 clonotypes in common.

There are 15 residues in the CDR3. The V and J ends lost 1 base and 4 bases respectively, with 11 bases between them. Germline V lookup: CDR1 SGHTA, CDR2 FQGNSA. The origin of this receptor is a woman aged 25 to 39 in good health. Sequenced sample: memory CD4+ T cells sorted from blood. Subset here: CD45RA-negative fraction. The chain recombines TRBV7-2 with TRBJ1-5; possibly TRBD1 for D (5 bases). The CDR3 DNA is TGTGCCAGCAGCTTAGTGCAGGGATCGAATCAGCCCCAGCATTTT. Amino acid sequence: CASSLVQGSNQPQHF.